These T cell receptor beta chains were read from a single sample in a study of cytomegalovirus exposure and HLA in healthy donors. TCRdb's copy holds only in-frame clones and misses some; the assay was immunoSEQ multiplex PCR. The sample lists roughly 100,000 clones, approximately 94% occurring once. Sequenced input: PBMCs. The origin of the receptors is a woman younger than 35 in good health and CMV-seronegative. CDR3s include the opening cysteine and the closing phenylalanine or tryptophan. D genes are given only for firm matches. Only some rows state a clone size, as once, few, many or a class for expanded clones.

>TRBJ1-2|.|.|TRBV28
TGTGCCAGCAGTGTTCAGGTGGCTGGTGGCTACACCTTC
CASSVQVAGGYTF
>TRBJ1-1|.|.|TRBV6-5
TGTGCCAGCAGTCGGCTCGGGGGGGGTGGCACTGAAGCTTTCTTT
CASSRLGGGGTEAFF
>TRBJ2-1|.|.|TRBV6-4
TGTGCCAGCAGTGACTCCTATGAGCAGTTCTTC
CASSDSYEQFF
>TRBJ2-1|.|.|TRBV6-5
TGTGCCAGCAGTTACTCGAGCTGGGGGCACAATGAGCAGTTCTTC
CASSYSSWGHNEQFF
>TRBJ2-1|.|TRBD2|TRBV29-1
TGCAGCGTCGGGACTAGCGGTCTCAATGAGCAGTTCTTC
CSVGTSGLNEQFF
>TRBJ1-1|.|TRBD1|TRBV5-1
TGCGCCAGCAGCTTGGGGCCCCGCGGGGACAGGATGAACACTGAAGCTTTCTTT
CASSLGPRGDRMNTEAFF
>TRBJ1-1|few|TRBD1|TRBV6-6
TGTGCCAGCAGACAGACCCGACAGGGAAGGAACACTGAAGCTTTCTTT
CASRQTRQGRNTEAFF
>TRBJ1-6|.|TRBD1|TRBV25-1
TGTGCCAGCAGTGAACCCGGACAGGCCTCACCCCTCCACTTT
CASSEPGQASPLHF
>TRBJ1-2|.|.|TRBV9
TGTGCCACAAAAAGAGCCTCGGATGGCTACACCTTC
CATKRASDGYTF
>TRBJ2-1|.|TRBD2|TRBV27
TGTGCCAGCAGTTTACATGGGACTAGCCTCATTGAGCAGTTCTTC
CASSLHGTSLIEQFF
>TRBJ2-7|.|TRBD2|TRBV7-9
TGTGCCAGCAGCTCCGGGGAGGGCGGAACCTTCTCCTACGAGCAGTACTTC
CASSSGEGGTFSYEQYF
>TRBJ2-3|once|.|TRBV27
TGTGCCAGCAGTTTAGTGGGGGGAACAGATACGCAGTATTTT
CASSLVGGTDTQYF
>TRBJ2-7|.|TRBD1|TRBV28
TGTGCCAGCAGGAGACAGGGAAACTCCTACGAGCAGTACTTC
CASRRQGNSYEQYF